This TCR beta chain originates from a study of CD8 T cells in ankylosing spondylitis. General study points: It was reported that disease-linked clones were significantly enriched in matched ankylosing spondylitis synovial fluid. Seven to nine highly homologous variants formed a TCR beta motif that appeared characteristic of ankylosing spondylitis blood.

CDR1 and CDR2 (germline): SGHRS, YFSETQ. The trim removed 4 bases at V and 2 bases at J, leaving 4 bases unmatched. The CDR3 runs 14 residues. This clonotype was recorded a few times. Its cognate antigen is unknown. One entry per CDR3 protein, called by TCRdb with MiXCR from the 5' RACE reads. Of approximately 540,000 distinct CDR3 sequences in the sample, roughly 12% are singletons; the top ten hold almost 7%. Input material: blood, either unsorted or a sorted T cell fraction (not recorded which). The chain has TRBV5-1 and TRBJ2-5; 8 bases line up with TRBD1. The sequence came from a male donor with ankylosing spondylitis. The CDR3: CASSVDRVQETQYF. The DNA of the CDR3 is TGCGCCAGCAGCGTGGACAGGGTACAAGAGACCCAGTACTTC. The variable domain in full, with the rest retrieved from reference TRBV5-1 and TRBJ2-5, is KAGVTQTPRYLIKTRGQQVTLSCSPISGHRSVSWYQQTPGQGLQFLFEYFSETQRNKGNFPGRFSGRQFSNSRSEMNVSTLELGDSALYLCASSVDRVQETQYFGPGTRLLVL.